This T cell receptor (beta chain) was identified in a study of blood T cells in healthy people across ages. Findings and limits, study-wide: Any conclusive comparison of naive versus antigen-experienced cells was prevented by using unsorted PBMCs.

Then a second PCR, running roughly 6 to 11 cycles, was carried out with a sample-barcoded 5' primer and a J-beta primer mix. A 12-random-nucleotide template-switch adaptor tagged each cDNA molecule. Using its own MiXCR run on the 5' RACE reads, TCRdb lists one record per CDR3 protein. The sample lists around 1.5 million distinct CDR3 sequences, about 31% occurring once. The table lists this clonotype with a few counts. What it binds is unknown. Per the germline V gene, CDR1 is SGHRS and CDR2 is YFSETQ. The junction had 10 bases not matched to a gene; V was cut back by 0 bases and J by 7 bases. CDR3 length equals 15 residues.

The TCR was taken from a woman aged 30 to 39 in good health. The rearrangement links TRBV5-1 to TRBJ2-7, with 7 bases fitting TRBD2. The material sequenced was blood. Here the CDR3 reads CASSLERGTSWEQYF. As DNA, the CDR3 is TGCGCCAGCAGCTTGGAGCGGGGAACCTCCTGGGAGCAGTACTTC.